A single sample is the source of the 8 T cell receptor beta chains below, sequenced in a study of shared clonotypes between healthy human individuals. Sequencing was performed with immunoSEQ multiplex PCR; in TCRdb, only in-frame clones are kept and a portion is missing. The data contain approximately 1,000,000 clones, 70% to 80% of them singletons. The sample consisted of memory CD4+ T cells from PBMCs. Noted subset: CD45RA-negative fraction. These receptors were obtained from a man aged 18 to 35 in good health. Some clones in this sample may be carry-over from other donors' samples.

The J gene is TRBJ1-4, the V gene TRBV10-2, with D unresolved. Germline CDR1 WSHSY, CDR2 SAAADI. Trimming took off 8 bases at V and 8 bases at J, with 15 bases between the two ends. The CDR3 covers 13 residues. The CDR3 protein is CASRRPPGEKLFF. The DNA of the CDR3 is TGCGCCAGCCGACGCCCTCCGGGGGAAAAACTGTTTTTT.

Concerning this clone itself: A much bigger clone sits one base away, suggesting this may be a read error. This sample also contains other DNA sequences that code for the same CDR3. The chain recombines TRBV5-1 with TRBJ2-6; D unclear. The germline CDR1 and CDR2 sequences are SGHRS and YFSETQ. CDR3 length: 15 amino acids. V lost 0 bases and J 0 bases, leaving 4 bases between the germline ends. The CDR3 DNA reads as TGCGCCAGCAGCTTGGGCGGCTCTGGGGCCAACGTCCTGACTTTC. Translation: CASSLGGSGANVLTF.

V and J are TRBV11-3 and TRBJ2-3, with a weak D call TRBD2 (5 bases). Germline values: CDR1 SGHNT, CDR2 YENEEA. CDR3 size: 15 residues. The germline V and J ends were trimmed by 5 bases and 1 base, with 13 bases remaining between them. CDR3 sequence reads: CASSRDASRTDTQYF. CDR3 sequence (DNA): TGTGCCAGCAGCCGAGATGCTAGCCGCACAGATACGCAGTATTTT.

V gene TRBV6-1 combines with J gene TRBJ2-2, with D possibly TRBD1 on 5 matching bases. The CDR3 is 14 residues long. V gave up 6 bases and J gave up 4 bases, with 12 bases separating them. CDR1 is MNHNS, CDR2 SASEGT, per germline. The CDR3 nucleotides read TGTGCCAGCAGGACCCGACAGCTCACCGGGGAGCTGTTTTTT. This gives the protein CASRTRQLTGELFF.

CDR3 sequence (DNA): TGTGCCAGCATTGATCTTACAGGGGCTAATGAAAAACTGTTTTTT. Its translation: CASIDLTGANEKLFF. The genes are TRBV2 and TRBJ1-4; TRBD1 aligns across 7 bases. The CDR3 has 15 amino acids. Germline CDR1 and CDR2: SNHLY and FYNNEI. Germline trimming cut 7 bases from V and 3 bases from J; bases unmatched to any gene: 8.

This clone was found a few times. V is TRBV11-1 and J is TRBJ2-1; D not resolved. Germline V lookup: CDR1 SGHAT, CDR2 FQDESV (reference sequence). The ends were cut back, 1 base at V and 4 bases at J, with 11 bases in the middle. This CDR3 has 15 amino acids. The CDR3 reads CASSLGSALYNEQFF. CDR3 nucleotide sequence: TGTGCCAGCAGCTTAGGTTCGGCACTTTACAATGAGCAGTTCTTC.

The V call is TRBV10-1, the J call TRBJ2-6, with D unresolved. With 6 bases removed from V and 0 bases from J, the gap between germline ends came to 3 bases. Germline CDR1 and CDR2: WNHNN and SYGVQD (reference sequence). This CDR3 has 13 residues. The CDR3: CASSPSGANVLTF. The CDR3 DNA follows: TGCGCCAGCAGCCCCTCTGGGGCCAACGTCCTGACTTTC.

The chain links TRBV5-1 to TRBJ2-7; maybe TRBD1 (6 bases). The germline V and J ends were trimmed by 6 bases and 2 bases, with 21 bases remaining between them. Germline CDR1 SGHRS, CDR2 YFSETQ. This CDR3 comprises 16 residues. The DNA for the CDR3 is TGCGCCAGCATACAGCCCCTAGACAGGCTGCCCTACGAGCAGTACTTC. This codes for CASIQPLDRLPYEQYF. Full variable domain (rest looked up from reference TRBV5-1 and TRBJ2-7): KAGVTQTPRYLIKTRGQQVTLSCSPISGHRSVSWYQQTPGQGLQFLFEYFSETQRNKGNFPGRFSGRQFSNSRSEMNVSTLELGDSALYLCASIQPLDRLPYEQYFGPGTRLTVT.